The sequence of this TCR beta chain was determined in a study of T cells after yellow fever vaccination. The overall study: Preparation of the low-cell-number fractions used SMART-Seq v4 Ultra Low Input.

Study-wide results and limits: Overall, a small share of clonotypes was seen in both CD4 and CD8 compartments. Secondary responses were weaker yet peaked faster, day 5 versus 15.

Template switching by 5'RACE produced TCR cDNA, adding a universal primer site and UMIs. TCRdb independently ran MiXCR on the 5' RACE reads; one entry per CDR3 protein. The sample holds hundreds of thousands of distinct CDR3 sequences, roughly 12% seen once. From germline, CDR1 is LGHNA and CDR2 YNFKEQ. The CDR3 runs 16 residues. The V end was cut by 0 bases, the J end by 0 bases, with 9 bases between. Remarks on this clonotype: Its antigen is not known.

Sequencing used PBMCs, obtained on the day of the yellow fever booster vaccination. The receptor was derived from a man aged 30-40 years who received the YFV17D yellow fever vaccine. The genes are TRBV4-2 and TRBJ2-4; TRBD2 is a possible D gene (6 bases). Here the CDR3 DNA reads TGTGCCAGCAGCCAAGAGGAGGGATTAGCCAAAAACATTCAGTACTTC. Its protein is CASSQEEGLAKNIQYF.